This T cell receptor (beta chain) appears in the sequencing data of a study of identifying expanded T cells in peripheral blood. Study-wide results and caveats: Differentially abundant clones: roughly 1.2 between replicates, roughly 16 at around 15 days, approximately 19 at four. Variance in clone template counts between two-week samples significantly increased with total template count across all healthy donors.

The repertoire was sequenced with immunoSEQ multiplex PCR; TCRdb's copy has only in-frame clones and lacks some. The sample contains some 100,000 clones, roughly 90% of which appear only once. In the case of this clone: Its antigen is as yet unknown.

Collection occurred without any documented infections or immune events in donors. The germline CDR1 and CDR2 sequences are MNHEY and SVGAGI. The ends were cut back, 0 bases at V and 0 bases at J, with 9 bases in the middle. The CDR3 has 16 amino acids. The J gene is TRBJ1-5, the V gene TRBV6-5; D unclear. Sequencing was done on a sample of blood. The source is a person aged 18-70 years in good health. CDR3 bases: TGTGCCAGCAGTTACTCCAGGACCCTTAGCAATCAGCCCCAGCATTTT. Its translation: CASSYSRTLSNQPQHF.